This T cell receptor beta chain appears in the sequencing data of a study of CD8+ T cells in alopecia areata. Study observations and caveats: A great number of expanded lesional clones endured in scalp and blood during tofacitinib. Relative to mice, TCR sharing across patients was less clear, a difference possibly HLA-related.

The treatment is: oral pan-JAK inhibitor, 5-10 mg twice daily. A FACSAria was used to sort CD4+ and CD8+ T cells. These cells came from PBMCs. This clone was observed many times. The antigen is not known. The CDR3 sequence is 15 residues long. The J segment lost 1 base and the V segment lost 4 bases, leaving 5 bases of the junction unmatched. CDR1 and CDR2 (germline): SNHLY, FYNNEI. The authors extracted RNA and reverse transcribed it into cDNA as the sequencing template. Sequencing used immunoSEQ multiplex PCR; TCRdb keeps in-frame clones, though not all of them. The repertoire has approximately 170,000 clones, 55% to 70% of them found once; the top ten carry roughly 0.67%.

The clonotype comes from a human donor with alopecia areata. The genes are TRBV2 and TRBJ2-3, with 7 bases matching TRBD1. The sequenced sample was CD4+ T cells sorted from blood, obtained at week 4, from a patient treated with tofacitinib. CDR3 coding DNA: TGTGCCAGCAGTGTTGAGGGGGCGCGCACAGATACGCAGTATTTT. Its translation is CASSVEGARTDTQYF.